One sample yielded the 10 T cell receptor beta chains listed below, sequenced in a study of blood T cell repertoires in COVID-19. TCRdb's copy holds only in-frame clones and misses some; the assay was immunoSEQ multiplex PCR. The table includes 280,000 or so clones, around 88% detected once. Sequencing used peripheral blood. These TCRs come from a woman in her thirties who had recovered from COVID-19.

Details on this clone: One end of the junction does not line up with germline, which may come from a read error. This rearrangement joins TRBV28 to TRBJ2-7; TRBD2 matches at 7 bases. CDR1 and CDR2 (germline): MDHEN, SYDVKM. This CDR3 has 14 residues. The CDR3 loop is CASIPGGISFEQYF. Here the CDR3 DNA reads TGTGCCAGCATCCCCGGGGGGATCTCCTTCGAGCAGTACTTC.

The chain has TRBV6-5 and TRBJ2-4, with D possibly being TRBD1 (6 bases). V was shortened by 6 bases and J by 6 bases, with 12 bases between the two germline ends. CDR3 size: 13 residues. CDR1 and CDR2 (germline): MNHEY, SVGAGI. The CDR3 DNA reads as TGTGCCAGCAGCGGGGACATTGGAAACATTCAGTACTTC. Translation: CASSGDIGNIQYF.

The V gene is TRBV4-1, the J gene TRBJ1-2; D is ambiguous. The V gene lost 0 bases and the J gene lost 6 bases, with 17 bases spanning the gap. The CDR3 is made up of 16 amino acids. The germline CDR1 and CDR2 sequences are MGHRA and YSYEKL. The CDR3 DNA reads as TGCGCCAGCAGCCAAGAGCCTCTCCGGTCTCTTAATGGCTACACCTTC. The encoded protein is CASSQEPLRSLNGYTF.

J is TRBJ2-2 and V is TRBV27; D possibly corresponds to TRBD1 (7 bases). Per the germline V gene, CDR1 is MNHEY and CDR2 is SMNVEV (reference sequence). The CDR3 runs to 13 residues. V lost 6 bases and J lost 5, with 10 bases in between. In nucleotides, the CDR3 is TGTGCCAGCAGGTCAGGGGGGACCGGGGAGCTGTTTTTT. It codes for CASRSGGTGELFF.

CDR3 sequence reads: CSASQGLNTEAFF. The CDR3 bases are TGCAGCGCCTCACAGGGGTTGAACACTGAAGCTTTCTTT. The chain uses TRBV29-1 and TRBJ1-1, with 7 bases that match TRBD1. With V trimmed by 7 bases and J by 0 bases, 5 bases remained unmatched. Germline V gene lookup returns CDR1 SQVTM and CDR2 ANQGSEA. The CDR3 runs 13 residues.

The rearrangement uses TRBV24-1 and TRBJ2-1; 12 positions agree with TRBD1. This CDR3 comprises 16 residues. V lost 3 bases to trimming and J lost 8 bases; unmatched junction nucleotides: 7. The V gene's germline CDR1 is KGHDR and CDR2 SFDVKD. In DNA form, the CDR3 reads TGTGCCACCAGTGATCCGGGACAGGGGGCGGGGTATGAGCAGTTCTTC. Its protein is CATSDPGQGAGYEQFF.

This chain links TRBV5-1 with TRBJ2-2, with 8 bases aligning to TRBD1. V shed 5 bases and J 0 bases; nucleotides not matched to a gene: 6. The germline V gene has CDR1 SGHRS and CDR2 YFSETQ. The CDR3 has 16 residues. CDR3 nucleotides: TGCGCCAGCAGATATGACAGGGGTCCGAACACCGGGGAGCTGTTTTTT. The encoded protein is CASRYDRGPNTGELFF.

The V and J genes are TRBV7-2 and TRBJ2-1, with 10 positions matching TRBD2. Germline CDR1 and CDR2: SGHTA and FQGNSA. V lost 2 bases, J lost 8 bases, and 12 bases stayed unmatched. The CDR3 is 17 amino acids. CDR3 protein: CASSLTVSGGARDEQFF. The CDR3 DNA reads as TGTGCCAGCAGCTTAACAGTGAGCGGGGGGGCTCGGGATGAGCAGTTCTTC.

This clone occurred once. The chain has TRBV3-1 (or the pseudogene TRBV3-2) and TRBJ2-2; D is perhaps TRBD1 (6 bases). The germline V gene encodes CDR1 LGHDT and CDR2 YNNKEL (reference sequence). Trimming shortened V by 2 bases and J by 5 bases, and 15 bases separated the two germline ends. The CDR3 consists of 16 residues. CDR3 sequence (DNA): TGTGCCAGCAGCCAACCAGCACAGGGACCGACCGGGGAGCTGTTTTTT. Translated: CASSQPAQGPTGELFF.

This chain connects TRBV24-1 to TRBJ1-5; D may be TRBD1 (5 bases). Germline V gene data show CDR1 as KGHDR and CDR2 as SFDVKD. The CDR3 runs 17 residues. V was pared by 4 bases and J by 3 bases, with 18 bases between. The CDR3 spells CATSDPARGGDNQPQHF. DNA for the CDR3: TGTGCCACCAGTGACCCAGCCCGGGGAGGGGACAATCAGCCCCAGCATTTT.